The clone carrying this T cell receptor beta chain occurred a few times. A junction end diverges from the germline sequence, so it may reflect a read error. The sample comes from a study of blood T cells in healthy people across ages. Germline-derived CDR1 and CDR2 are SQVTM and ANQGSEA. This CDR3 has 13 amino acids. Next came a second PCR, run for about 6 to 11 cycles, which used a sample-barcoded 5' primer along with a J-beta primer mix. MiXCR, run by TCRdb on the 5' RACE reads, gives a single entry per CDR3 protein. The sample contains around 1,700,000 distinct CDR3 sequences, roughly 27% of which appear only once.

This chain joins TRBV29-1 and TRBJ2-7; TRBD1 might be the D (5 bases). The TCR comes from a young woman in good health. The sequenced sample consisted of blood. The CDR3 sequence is CSVEATLGDERYF. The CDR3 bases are TGCAGCGTTGAAGCCACTCTAGGGGATGAGCGGTACTTC.